This TCR beta chain was obtained from a study of cytotoxic CD8 clonotypes in ibrutinib-treated CLL. About the study: Patients attained 25 or so partial and 2 complete responses; at median about 74 months, about 14 remained remitted while 12 progressed. Study-level points and caveats: Public clonotypes (which were uncommon) either contracted or remained stable on treatment.

Using immunoSEQ multiplex PCR, the repertoire was profiled, and TCRdb retains in-frame clones only, with some absent. The sample consists of around 53,000 clones, approximately 54% of them appearing once. For this clone: The antigen is not known.

CDR1 MGHRA and CDR2 YSYEKL come from the germline V gene. V dropped 1 base and J dropped 1 base, with 11 bases sitting between them. CDR3 length equals 17 residues. This clonotype was sampled from a human donor with chronic lymphocytic leukemia. The sample in question was PBMCs, obtained at disease progression, from a patient treated with ibrutinib. V usage is TRBV4-1 and J usage is TRBJ2-6, with D maybe TRBD1 (5 bases). CDR3 in DNA: TGCGCCAGCAGCCAAGTGATGCAGGGATCTGGGGCCAACGTCCTGACTTTC. Its protein is CASSQVMQGSGANVLTF.